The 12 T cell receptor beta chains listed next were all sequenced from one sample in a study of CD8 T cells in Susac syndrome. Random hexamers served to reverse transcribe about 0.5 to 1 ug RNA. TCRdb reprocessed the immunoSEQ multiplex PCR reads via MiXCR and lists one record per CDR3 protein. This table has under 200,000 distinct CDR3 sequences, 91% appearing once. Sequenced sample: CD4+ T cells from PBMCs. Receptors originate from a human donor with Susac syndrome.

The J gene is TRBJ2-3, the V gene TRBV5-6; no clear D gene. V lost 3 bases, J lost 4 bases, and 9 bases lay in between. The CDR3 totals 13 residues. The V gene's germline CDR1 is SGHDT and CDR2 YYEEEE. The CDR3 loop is CASSSLPPDTQYF. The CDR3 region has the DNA TGTGCCAGCAGCTCACTCCCACCAGATACGCAGTATTTT.

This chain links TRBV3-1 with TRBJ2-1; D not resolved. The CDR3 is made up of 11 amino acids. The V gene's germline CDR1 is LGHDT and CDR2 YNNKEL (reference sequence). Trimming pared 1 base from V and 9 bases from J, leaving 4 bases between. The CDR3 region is CASSQVTEQFF. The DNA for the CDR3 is TGTGCCAGCAGCCAAGTTACTGAGCAGTTCTTC.

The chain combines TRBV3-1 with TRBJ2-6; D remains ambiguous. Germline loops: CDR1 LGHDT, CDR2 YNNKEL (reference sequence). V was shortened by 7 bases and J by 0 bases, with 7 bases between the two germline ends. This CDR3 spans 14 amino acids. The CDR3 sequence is CASTIDSGANVLTF. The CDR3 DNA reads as TGTGCCAGCACCATTGACTCTGGGGCCAACGTCCTGACTTTC.

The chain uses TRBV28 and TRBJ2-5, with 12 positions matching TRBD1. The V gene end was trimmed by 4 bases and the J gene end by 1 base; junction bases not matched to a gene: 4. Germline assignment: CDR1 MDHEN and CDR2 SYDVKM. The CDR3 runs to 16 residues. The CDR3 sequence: CASSSPGQGAQETQYF. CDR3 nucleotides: TGTGCCAGCAGTTCACCGGGACAGGGGGCCCAAGAGACCCAGTACTTC.

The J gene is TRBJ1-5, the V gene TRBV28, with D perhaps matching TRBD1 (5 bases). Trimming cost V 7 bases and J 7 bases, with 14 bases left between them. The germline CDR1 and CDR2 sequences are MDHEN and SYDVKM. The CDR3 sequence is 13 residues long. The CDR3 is CASKTTGVQPQHF. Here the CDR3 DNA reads TGTGCCAGCAAGACAACAGGTGTACAGCCCCAGCATTTT.

DNA for the CDR3: TGTGCCAGCAGCGGAGCGGGGGACTACGAGCAGTACTTC. It yields the protein CASSGAGDYEQYF. The chain links TRBV9 to TRBJ2-7, with 8 nucleotides matching TRBD2. There are 13 residues in the CDR3. V lost 3 bases to trimming and J lost 3 bases; unmatched junction nucleotides: 2. Germline CDR1 and CDR2: SGDLS and YYNGEE.

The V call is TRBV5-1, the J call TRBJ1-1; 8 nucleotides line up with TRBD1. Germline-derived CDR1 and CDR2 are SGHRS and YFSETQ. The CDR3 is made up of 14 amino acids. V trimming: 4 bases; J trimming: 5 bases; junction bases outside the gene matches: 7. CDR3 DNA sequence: TGCGCCAGCAGCAATCAGGGGGCGCATACTGAAGCTTTCTTT. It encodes CASSNQGAHTEAFF.

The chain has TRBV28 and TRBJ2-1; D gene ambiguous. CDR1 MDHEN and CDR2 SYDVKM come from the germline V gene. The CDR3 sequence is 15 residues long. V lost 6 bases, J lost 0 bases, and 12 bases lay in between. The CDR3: CASSPNLLSYNEQFF. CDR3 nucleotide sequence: TGTGCCAGCAGCCCAAATCTTCTCTCCTACAATGAGCAGTTCTTC.

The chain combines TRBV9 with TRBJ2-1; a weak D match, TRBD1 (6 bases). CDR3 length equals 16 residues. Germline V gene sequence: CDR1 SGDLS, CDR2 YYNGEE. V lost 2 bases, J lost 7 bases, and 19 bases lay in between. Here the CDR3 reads CASSVRPLLQGNEQFF. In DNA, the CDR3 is TGTGCCAGCAGCGTCAGACCTCTATTACAGGGAAATGAGCAGTTCTTC.

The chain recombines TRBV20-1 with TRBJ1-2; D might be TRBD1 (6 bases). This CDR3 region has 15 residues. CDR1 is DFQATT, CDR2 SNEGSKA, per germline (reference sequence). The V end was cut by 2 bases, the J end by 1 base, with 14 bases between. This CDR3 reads CSARLGTRFNYGYTF. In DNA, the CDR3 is TGCAGTGCTAGACTGGGGACAAGGTTTAACTATGGCTACACCTTC.

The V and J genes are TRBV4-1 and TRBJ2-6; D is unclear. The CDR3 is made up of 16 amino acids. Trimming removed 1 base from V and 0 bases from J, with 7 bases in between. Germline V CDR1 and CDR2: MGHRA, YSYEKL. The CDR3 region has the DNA TGCGCCAGCAGCCAAGCCGTAATCTCTGGGGCCAACGTCCTGACTTTC. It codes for CASSQAVISGANVLTF.

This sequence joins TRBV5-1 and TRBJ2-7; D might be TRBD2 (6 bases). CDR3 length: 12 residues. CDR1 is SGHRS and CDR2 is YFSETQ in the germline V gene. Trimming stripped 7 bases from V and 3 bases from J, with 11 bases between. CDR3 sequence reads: CASGSGNYEQYF. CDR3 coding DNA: TGCGCCAGCGGTAGCGGTAACTACGAGCAGTACTTC.